These T cell receptor beta chains were read from a single sample in a study of cytomegalovirus exposure and HLA in healthy donors. Sequencing used immunoSEQ multiplex PCR; TCRdb keeps in-frame clones, though not all of them. The repertoire consists of 160,000 or so clones, with approximately 86% occurring once and the leading ten covering just under 2%. Input material: PBMCs. The receptors come from a woman between 18 and 29 years old in good health and CMV-seronegative. CDR3s include the opening cysteine and the closing phenylalanine or tryptophan. The D gene is left open where the match is weak. Not every row has a clone size; where given, it reads once, few, many or a size class.

CDR3aa	CDR3nt	abundance	d_gene	j_gene	v_gene
CASSKAGVSTDTQYF	TGTGCCAGCAGCAAAGCGGGAGTCAGCACAGATACGCAGTATTTT	.	.	TRBJ2-3	TRBV21-1
CASSLRDSYEQYF	TGTGCCAGCAGTTTAAGGGACAGCTACGAGCAGTACTTC	.	TRBD1	TRBJ2-7	TRBV27
CASSPLLGSNTGELFF	TGTGCCAGCAGCCCCTTACTAGGTTCGAACACCGGGGAGCTGTTTTTT	.	.	TRBJ2-2	TRBV14
CASSQGGSEAFF	TGCGCCAGCAGCCAAGGAGGGAGTGAAGCTTTCTTT	.	.	TRBJ1-1	TRBV4-1
CASSLYTGGEQETQYF	TGTGCCAGCAGTTTGTATACAGGGGGGGAGCAAGAGACCCAGTACTTC	once	.	TRBJ2-5	TRBV28
CASSPSSGPTDTQYF	TGTGCCAGCTCACCATCTAGCGGCCCCACAGATACGCAGTATTTT	.	TRBD2	TRBJ2-3	TRBV18
CASSVNRVYATGELFF	TGTGCCAGCAGCGTAAACAGGGTTTATGCCACCGGGGAGCTGTTTTTT	.	.	TRBJ2-2	TRBV5-6
CASSRRGQGSYEQYF	TGTGCCAGTAGTAGGAGGGGACAGGGTTCCTACGAGCAGTACTTC	.	TRBD1	TRBJ2-7	TRBV19
CASRTSGLVEQYF	TGTGCCAGCAGGACTAGCGGTTTAGTGGAGCAGTACTTC	.	TRBD2	TRBJ2-5	TRBV7-9
CASTGTGTSEQYF	TGCGCCAGCACCGGGACAGGGACCTCCGAGCAGTACTTC	.	TRBD1	TRBJ2-7	TRBV5-1
CASSRRRREHYEQYF	TGCGCCAGCAGCCGGAGGAGGCGGGAACACTACGAGCAGTACTTC	.	.	TRBJ2-7	TRBV4-1
CASSLEVSGNYNEQFF	TGTGCCAGCAGCTTAGAGGTCAGCGGGAACTACAATGAGCAGTTCTTC	.	TRBD2	TRBJ2-1	TRBV7-6
CASSSTRQSSYNEQFF	TGTGCCAGCAGCTCTACCCGACAGAGCTCCTACAATGAGCAGTTCTTC	.	.	TRBJ2-1	TRBV11-2
CASSQRAGSGMGTGELFF	TGCGCCAGCAGCCAAAGGGCAGGTAGCGGGATGGGAACCGGGGAGCTGTTTTTT	.	TRBD2	TRBJ2-2	TRBV4-1
CASSYSRPRGTDTQYF	TGTGCCAGCAGTTACTCGCGTCCCAGAGGTACAGATACGCAGTATTTT	once	.	TRBJ2-3	TRBV6-5
CASQLAGSYEQYF	TGTGCCAGCCAGCTAGCGGGGTCCTACGAGCAGTACTTC	.	TRBD2	TRBJ2-7	TRBV6-1
CASSYSGTGIYNEQFF	TGTGCCAGCAGTTACTCCGGGACAGGGATTTACAATGAGCAGTTCTTC	.	TRBD1	TRBJ2-1	TRBV6-5
CASRDTLNTEAFF	TGTGCCAGTAGGGACACCTTGAACACTGAAGCTTTCTTT	.	.	TRBJ1-1	TRBV19
CASSPDRVNYGYTF	TGTGCCAGCTCACCGGATCGGGTTAACTATGGCTACACCTTC	.	.	TRBJ1-2	TRBV18
CASSFWEERTQVGYTF	TGTGCCAGCAGTTTCTGGGAGGAAAGGACGCAGGTTGGCTACACCTTC	once	.	TRBJ1-2	TRBV28
CASRGTSGYEQYF	TGCGCCAGCAGAGGGACTAGCGGGTACGAGCAGTACTTC	once	TRBD2	TRBJ2-7	TRBV5-1
CAWSWGLRGTEAFF	TGTGCCTGGAGCTGGGGGTTGCGGGGCACTGAAGCTTTCTTT	.	.	TRBJ1-1	TRBV30
CASSLDGTGSGYTF	TGTGCCAGCAGCTTAGATGGGACAGGGAGTGGCTACACCTTC	.	TRBD1	TRBJ1-2	TRBV7-9
CASSLDGRGLEKLFF	TGCGCCAGCAGCTTGGACGGCAGGGGGCTAGAAAAACTGTTTTTT	.	TRBD1	TRBJ1-4	TRBV5-1
CASSYSVQDYGYTF	TGTGCCAGCAGTTACTCCGTCCAGGACTATGGCTACACCTTC	once	.	TRBJ1-2	TRBV6-5
CASSQADTQYF	TGTGCCAGCAGTCAGGCAGATACGCAGTATTTT	.	.	TRBJ2-3	TRBV25-1
CATSRDRERNEQFF	TGTGCCACCAGCAGAGATCGGGAACGAAATGAGCAGTTCTTC	.	.	TRBJ2-1	TRBV15
CATRQGTLSYEQYF	TGTGCCACACGACAGGGGACCCTCTCCTACGAGCAGTACTTC	.	TRBD1	TRBJ2-7	TRBV10-3
CASAEETQYF	TGTGCTAGTGCAGAAGAGACCCAGTACTTC	.	.	TRBJ2-5	TRBV12-5
CASSFGQGDEAFF	TGTGCCAGCAGCTTCGGACAGGGGGATGAAGCTTTCTTT	many	TRBD1	TRBJ1-1	TRBV7-2
CASSPLTGSYNEQFF	TGTGCCAGCTCACCGCTTACAGGGTCTTACAATGAGCAGTTCTTC	.	.	TRBJ2-1	TRBV18
CASSLASGSYNEQFF	TGCGCCAGCAGCTTAGCTAGCGGTTCCTACAATGAGCAGTTCTTC	.	TRBD2	TRBJ2-1	TRBV5-1
CASSDGGAAGELFF	TGTGCCAGCAGTGACGGGGGGGCCGCCGGGGAGCTGTTTTTT	.	TRBD2	TRBJ2-2	TRBV25-1
CASSRGTSGSYEQYF	TGTGCCAGCAGCCGAGGGACTAGCGGGAGTTACGAGCAGTACTTC	.	TRBD2	TRBJ2-7	TRBV9
CASSLLGARTDTQYF	TGTGCCAGCAGCTTATTAGGGGCTCGGACAGATACGCAGTATTTT	.	.	TRBJ2-3	TRBV7-9